The T cell receptor beta chain under discussion was sequenced for a study of T cells expressing NK-cell markers. From its re-call of the 5' RACE reads, TCRdb lists each CDR3 protein once, without DNA. The table lists about half a million distinct CDR3 sequences. The sequenced sample consisted of blood T cells: a sorted CD56 or NKG2C T cell subset, CD4+ or CD8+ T cells, or bulk PBMC T cells (not recorded which). The sequence derives from a woman in her forties or fifties in good health.

The CDR3 loop reads CASRNIEREALTYEQYF. The V gene is TRBV5-1, the J gene TRBJ2-7; the TCRdb call, TRBD2, lacks DNA for checking. Germline values: CDR1 SGHRS, CDR2 YFSETQ. The CDR3 is 17 amino acids.